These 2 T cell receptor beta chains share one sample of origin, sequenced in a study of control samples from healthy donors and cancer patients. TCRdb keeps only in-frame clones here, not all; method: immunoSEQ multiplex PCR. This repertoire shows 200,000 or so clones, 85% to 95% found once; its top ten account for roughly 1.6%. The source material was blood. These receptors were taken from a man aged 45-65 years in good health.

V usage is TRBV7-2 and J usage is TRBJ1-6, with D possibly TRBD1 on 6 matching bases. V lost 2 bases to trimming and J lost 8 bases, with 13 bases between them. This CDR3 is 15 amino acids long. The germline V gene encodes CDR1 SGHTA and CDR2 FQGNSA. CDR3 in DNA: TGTGCCAGCAGCTTACAGGGGCAGAAGGATTCACCCCTCCACTTT. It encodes CASSLQGQKDSPLHF.

This CDR3 is CASSETGGLGNTEAFF. The DNA of the CDR3 is TGTGCCAGCAGTGAAACAGGGGGCTTGGGAAACACTGAAGCTTTCTTT. The chain links TRBV25-1 to TRBJ1-1; 9 bases are shared with TRBD1. The germline V gene encodes CDR1 MGHDK and CDR2 SYGVNS. The CDR3 length is 16 residues. Trimming at V came to 2 bases and at J to 2 bases, leaving 6 bases not matched to a gene.